The 8 T cell receptor beta chains listed next were all sequenced from one sample in a study of T-cell reconstitution after alpha-beta-depleted transplantation in children. Preparing the TCRbeta library involved the use of unique molecular identifiers. TCRdb fed the PCR reads into MiXCR, producing one record per CDR3 protein. The sample shows around 420,000 distinct CDR3 sequences, 15% to 20% of them seen only once. This specimen was PBMCs, mostly from graft donor cells, taken 360 days after TCRalphabeta/CD19-depleted stem cell transplant. The receptors were gathered from a boy in the first two years of life who had a stem cell transplant for Wiskott-Aldrich syndrome, so the T cells may come from the graft donor.

The rearrangement uses TRBV12-3 or TRBV12-4 and TRBJ2-3, with D possibly matching TRBD1 (5 bases). The CDR3 has 15 amino acids. V shed 6 bases and J shed 3 bases, with 16 bases lying between them. This chain's CDR3 is CASRLSRVGTDTQYF. CDR3 coding DNA: TGTGCCAGCAGGCTGAGCAGGGTGGGGACAGATACGCAGTATTTT.

In this sample, this clonotype turned up a few times. The chain joins TRBV7-9 to TRBJ2-5; 8 bases align to TRBD1. The trim removed 0 bases at V and 4 bases at J, leaving 4 bases unmatched. Germline lookup yields CDR1 SEHNR and CDR2 FQNEAQ (reference sequence). The length of the CDR3 is 15 residues. The CDR3 protein is CASSLATGGIETQYF. CDR3 DNA sequence: TGTGCCAGCAGCTTAGCCACAGGGGGAATAGAGACCCAGTACTTC.

This clonotype was counted only a few times. CDR3 in DNA: TGTGCCACCAGAGGTAGCGGGAGTAGTAATGAGCAGTTCTTC. The encoded protein is CATRGSGSSNEQFF. The rearrangement uses TRBV15 and TRBJ2-1; 9 positions match TRBD2. V lost 6 bases and J lost 7; bases outside the gene matches: 7. CDR3 size: 14 residues. CDR1 is LNHNV and CDR2 is YYDKDF in the germline V gene (reference sequence).

This clonotype was seen at least ten times. The chain joins TRBV6-4 to TRBJ2-5, with D maybe TRBD1 (6 bases). The CDR3 runs to 14 residues. V was cut by 6 bases and J by 1 base, with 12 bases left in between. Germline CDR1 and CDR2: MRHNA and SNTAGT. The CDR3 protein is CASSWTAGQETQYF. DNA for the CDR3: TGTGCCAGCAGCTGGACAGCCGGCCAAGAGACCCAGTACTTC.

This chain uses TRBV4-3 with TRBJ1-1; 7 positions match TRBD1. Germline V gene data show CDR1 as LGHNA and CDR2 as YSLEER. The J segment lost 5 bases and the V segment lost 0 bases, leaving 3 bases of the junction unmatched. This CDR3 contains 14 residues. CDR3 protein: CASSQEPRGTEAFF. CDR3 DNA: TGCGCCAGCAGCCAAGAGCCCAGGGGGACTGAAGCTTTCTTT.

The CDR3 DNA reads as TGTGCCATCAGTCGACAGGGACTAGCGGGAGTAGAGACCCAGTACTTC. The encoded protein is CAISRQGLAGVETQYF. The chain combines TRBV10-3 with TRBJ2-5; 14 bases agree with TRBD2. Trimming cost V 5 bases and J 4 bases; bases outside gene matches: 6. Germline V CDR1 and CDR2: ENHRY, SYGVKD. This CDR3 is built from 16 residues.

The chain is built from TRBV29-1 and TRBJ2-5, with TRBD2 as a possible D gene (6 bases). CDR3 length: 13 amino acids. Trimming pared 3 bases from V and 1 base from J, leaving 9 bases between. Germline CDR1 and CDR2: SQVTM and ANQGSEA. The CDR3 reads CSVDRGTQETQYF. The CDR3, as DNA: TGCAGCGTTGATCGGGGGACCCAAGAGACCCAGTACTTC.

This sequence joins TRBV11-2 and TRBJ2-2, with 7 bases matching TRBD2. J lost 5 bases, V lost 0 bases, and 3 bases had no gene match. Per the germline V gene, CDR1 is SGHAT and CDR2 is FQNNGV. The CDR3 is 15 residues long. The CDR3 DNA reads as TGTGCCAGCAGCTTAGAAGCGGGAAAAACCGGGGAGCTGTTTTTT. Translation gives CASSLEAGKTGELFF.